Below are 11 T cell receptor beta chains sequenced from a single sample in a study of blood T cell repertoires in COVID-19. TCRdb's table, derived via immunoSEQ multiplex PCR, lists solely in-frame clones and lacks some. Of under 250,000 clones in the sample, around 88% were seen once. Sequencing used peripheral blood. The source is a woman in her twenties or thirties with COVID-19, enrolled during active disease.

The chain joins TRBV11-3 to TRBJ2-2; 7 positions match TRBD1. The CDR3 sequence is 16 residues long. Germline loops: CDR1 SGHNT, CDR2 YENEEA. V lost 1 base, J lost 5 bases, and 7 bases stayed unmatched. CDR3 sequence: CASSLGANRGTGELFF. The CDR3 DNA reads TGTGCCAGCAGCTTAGGTGCCAACAGGGGAACCGGGGAGCTGTTTTTT.

The chain couples TRBV18 to TRBJ2-6; TRBD2 is a possible D gene (6 bases). The CDR3 is made up of 18 amino acids. Germline V gene sequence: CDR1 KGHSH, CDR2 LQKENI. Between the trimmed V and J ends, which lost 1 base and 0 bases, there was a span of 13 bases. The DNA of the CDR3 is TGTGCCAGCTCACCACGTCGGGAGAGCCTCTCTGGGGCCAACGTCCTGACTTTC. It encodes CASSPRRESLSGANVLTF.

This clone was seen more than once but under ten times. V usage is TRBV7-9 and J usage is TRBJ1-6; a weak D match, TRBD1 (5 bases). Germline V gene data show CDR1 as SEHNR and CDR2 as FQNEAQ (reference sequence). Trimming took off 0 bases at V and 8 bases at J, with 8 bases between the two ends. This CDR3 has 14 amino acids. The CDR3 DNA reads as TGTGCCAGCAGCTTAGCGACAGCTTATTCACCCCTCCACTTT. Translation: CASSLATAYSPLHF.

The J gene is TRBJ1-5, the V gene TRBV5-4, with TRBD1 matching over 8 bases. CDR1 and CDR2 from the germline V gene are SGHNT and YYREEE (reference sequence). The CDR3 sequence is 18 residues long. V shed 4 bases and J 0 bases; nucleotides not matched to a gene: 12. This chain's CDR3 is CASSARDRFPYSNQPQHF. As DNA, the CDR3 is TGTGCCAGCAGCGCCCGGGACAGGTTCCCTTATAGCAATCAGCCCCAGCATTTT.

This rearrangement joins TRBV5-4 to TRBJ2-2; 12 bases line up with TRBD1. The germline CDR1 and CDR2 sequences are SGHNT and YYREEE (reference sequence). Losses at the gene ends were 3 bases for V and 5 bases for J; bases not matched to a gene: 2. The CDR3 covers 15 residues. In nucleotides, the CDR3 is TGTGCCAGCAGCTGGGGACAGGGGGCGACCGGGGAGCTGTTTTTT. Its protein product is CASSWGQGATGELFF.

The J gene is TRBJ2-2, the V gene TRBV9; 9 bases line up with TRBD2. The CDR3 totals 18 residues. From germline, CDR1 is SGDLS and CDR2 YYNGEE. Unmatched junction bases numbered 7, after V lost 0 bases and J lost 1 base. CDR3 in amino acids: CASSVAGAGGLNTGELFF. CDR3 bases: TGTGCCAGCAGCGTAGCGGGCGCGGGAGGGTTGAACACCGGGGAGCTGTTTTTT.

The chain carries TRBV5-1 and TRBJ2-7, with 9 bases identical to TRBD1. Germline CDR1 and CDR2: SGHRS and YFSETQ. The CDR3 is made up of 15 amino acids. V lost 0 bases, J lost 4 bases, and 5 bases stayed unmatched. The CDR3 loop is CASSLAGGQGYEQYV. CDR3 in DNA: TGCGCCAGCAGCTTGGCCGGAGGACAGGGGTACGAGCAGTACGTC.

The chain is built from TRBV7-9 and TRBJ2-4; 10 bases align to TRBD2. V was pared by 4 bases and J by 0 bases, with 12 bases of the junction left unmatched. The V gene's germline CDR1 is SEHNR and CDR2 FQNEAQ (reference sequence). CDR3 length: 19 residues. In DNA form, the CDR3 reads TGTGCCAGCAGCTCCCCGGCGCTAGCGGGGGCGGTAGCCAAAAACATTCAGTACTTC. As protein: CASSSPALAGAVAKNIQYF.

This chain uses TRBV5-4 with TRBJ1-3; 8 bases line up with TRBD1. The germline V gene has CDR1 SGHNT and CDR2 YYREEE (reference sequence). The CDR3 runs 16 residues. The V gene end was trimmed by 4 bases and the J gene end by 2 bases; junction bases not matched to a gene: 8. CDR3 region: CASSPPPGGTGNTIYF. In DNA, the CDR3 is TGTGCCAGCAGCCCCCCTCCAGGGGGCACTGGAAACACCATATATTTT.

V gene TRBV30 combines with J gene TRBJ1-5; 7 nucleotides align to TRBD1. Germline CDR1 reads GTSNPN; CDR2 reads SVGIG (reference sequence). The CDR3 runs to 13 residues. The V and J ends lost 5 bases and 7 bases, in that order; junction bases with no gene match: 8. The CDR3 bases are TGTGCCTGGGGGGGACAGCAAAGGCAGCCCCAGCATTTT. This encodes CAWGGQQRQPQHF.

J is TRBJ1-1 and V is TRBV11-2; D is unclear. The CDR3 sequence is 11 residues long. Trimming left V 6 bases short and J 2 bases short, with 4 bases between. In germline, CDR1 is SGHAT, CDR2 FQNNGV. CDR3 amino acids: CASRANTEAFF. The CDR3 region has the DNA TGTGCCAGCAGGGCTAACACTGAAGCTTTCTTT.